This T cell receptor beta chain is drawn from a study of blood T cell repertoires in COVID-19. The repertoire was sequenced with immunoSEQ multiplex PCR; TCRdb's copy has only in-frame clones and lacks some. The data contain under 150,000 clones, 70% to 85% of them singletons. Between the trimmed V and J ends, which lost 2 bases and 0 bases, there was a span of 12 bases. Germline V gene lookup returns CDR1 SGHRS and CDR2 YFSETQ. This CDR3 contains 16 residues. Sequenced material: peripheral blood. J is TRBJ1-3 and V is TRBV5-1, with a weak D call TRBD1 (6 bases). The TCR sequence derives from a man between 65 and 85 years old with active or convalescent COVID-19. The CDR3 here is CASSLQGARSGNTIYF. DNA for the CDR3: TGCGCCAGCAGCTTACAGGGTGCCCGCTCTGGAAACACCATATATTTT.